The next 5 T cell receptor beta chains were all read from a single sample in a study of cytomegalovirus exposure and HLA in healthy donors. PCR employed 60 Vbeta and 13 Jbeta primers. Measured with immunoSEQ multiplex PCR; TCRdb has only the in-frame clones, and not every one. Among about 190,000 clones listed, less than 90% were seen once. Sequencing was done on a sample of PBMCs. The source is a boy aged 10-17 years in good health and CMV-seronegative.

The CDR3 DNA reads as TGTGCCAGCAGTACCGGGACAGGACTTTTGAGTTTGGCTGAAGCTTTCTTT. Translating gives CASSTGTGLLSLAEAFF. The chain has TRBV2 and TRBJ1-1; TRBD1 matches at 8 bases. V shed 5 bases and J 6 bases; nucleotides not matched to a gene: 17. In germline, CDR1 is SNHLY, CDR2 FYNNEI. CDR3 length equals 17 residues.

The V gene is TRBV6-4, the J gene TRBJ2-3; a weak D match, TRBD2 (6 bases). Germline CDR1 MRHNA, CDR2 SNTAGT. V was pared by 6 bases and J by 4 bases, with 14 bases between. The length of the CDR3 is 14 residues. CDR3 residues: CASSPEGEADTQYF. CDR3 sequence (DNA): TGTGCCAGCAGCCCCGAAGGGGAGGCAGATACGCAGTATTTT.

The DNA for the CDR3 is TGTGCCAGCAGTGAGTTGGGCTCATCTGTTTCCTACAATGAGCAGTTCTTC. Its protein product is CASSELGSSVSYNEQFF. The V and J genes are TRBV6-4 and TRBJ2-1; D remains unclear. The V gene's germline CDR1 is MRHNA and CDR2 SNTAGT. Trimming stripped 3 bases from V and 1 base from J, with 16 bases between. The CDR3 is 17 amino acids.

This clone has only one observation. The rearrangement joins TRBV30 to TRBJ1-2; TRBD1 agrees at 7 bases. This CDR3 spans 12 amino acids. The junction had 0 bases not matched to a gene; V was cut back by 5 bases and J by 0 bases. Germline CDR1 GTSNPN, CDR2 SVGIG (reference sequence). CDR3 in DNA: TGTGCCTGGCAGGGGGCTAACTATGGCTACACCTTC. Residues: CAWQGANYGYTF.

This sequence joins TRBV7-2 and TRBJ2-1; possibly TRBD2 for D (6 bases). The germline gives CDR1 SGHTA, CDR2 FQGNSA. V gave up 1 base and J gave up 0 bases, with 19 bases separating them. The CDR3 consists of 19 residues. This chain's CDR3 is CASSLVAGLEFASYNEQFF. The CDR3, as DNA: TGTGCCAGCAGCTTAGTCGCGGGACTTGAGTTTGCCTCCTACAATGAGCAGTTCTTC. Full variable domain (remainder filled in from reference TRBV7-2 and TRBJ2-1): GAGVSQSPSNKVTEKGKDVELRCDPISGHTALYWYRQSLGQGLEFLIYFQGNSAPDKSGLPSDRFSAERTGGSVSTLTIQRTQQEDSAVYLCASSLVAGLEFASYNEQFFGPGTRLTVL.